One sample yielded the 5 T cell receptor beta chains listed below, sequenced in a study of neoadjuvant nivolumab and ipilimumab in lung cancer. Produced via immunoSEQ multiplex PCR; TCRdb's table is partial and in-frame only. The sample lists roughly 6,000 clones, about 61% occurring once. This specimen consisted of tumor tissue, obtained after neoadjuvant nivolumab, alone or with ipilimumab, at or shortly before surgery. These receptors originate from an adult with non-small cell lung cancer.

This chain connects TRBV7-9 to TRBJ2-1; 7 nucleotides align to TRBD1. CDR1 and CDR2 (germline): SEHNR, FQNEAQ (reference sequence). The V segment lost 6 bases and the J segment 5 bases; nucleotides outside the gene matches: 7. The CDR3 is made up of 14 amino acids. The CDR3 protein is CASSAWGQNNEQFF. The DNA of the CDR3 is TGTGCCAGCAGTGCGTGGGGACAGAACAATGAGCAGTTCTTC.

V gene TRBV6-8 combines with J gene TRBJ2-7; the match to TRBD2 covers 7 bases. Looked up from germline, CDR1 is MNHGY and CDR2 is SAAAGT. This CDR3 has 18 residues. V was pared by 0 bases and J by 4 bases, with 15 bases of the junction left unmatched. CDR3: CASSYSVLGGTELYEQYF. Here the CDR3 DNA reads TGTGCCAGCAGTTACTCGGTACTCGGGGGGACTGAGCTTTACGAGCAGTACTTC.

The genes are TRBV29-1 and TRBJ2-3; 10 positions match TRBD1. J was trimmed by 2 bases and V by 6 bases; bases with no gene match: 5. The CDR3 is made up of 14 amino acids. Germline lookup yields CDR1 SQVTM and CDR2 ANQGSEA. CDR3 coding DNA: TGCAGCGTCGGACAGGGGGAGGTCACAGATACGCAGTATTTT. Its protein product is CSVGQGEVTDTQYF.

The chain couples TRBV7-1 to TRBJ1-2, with 11 bases aligning to TRBD1. TRBV7-1 has ORF status, its function being uncertain. The CDR3 consists of 14 residues. The V gene end was trimmed by 5 bases and the J gene end by 4 bases; junction bases not matched to a gene: 3. The DNA of the CDR3 is TGTGCCAGCAGCCCAGGACAGGGGGCCTATGGCTACACCTTC. Residues: CASSPGQGAYGYTF.

This clone was picked up a small number of times. The gene calls are TRBV7-9 and TRBJ1-1; no reliable D call. The V gene lost 5 bases and the J gene lost 3 bases, with 10 bases spanning the gap. The CDR3 covers 13 residues. Germline CDR1 SEHNR, CDR2 FQNEAQ (reference sequence). The CDR3 nucleotides read TGTGCCAGCAGCACCCGACTTGACACTGAAGCTTTCTTT. It yields the protein CASSTRLDTEAFF. Using reference TRBV7-9 and TRBJ1-1 for the parts outside the CDR3, the full variable domain is DTGVSQNPRHKITKRGQNVTFRCDPISEHNRLYWYRQTLGQGPEFLTYFQNEAQLEKSRLLSDRFSAERPKGSFSTLEIQRTEQGDSAMYLCASSTRLDTEAFFGQGTRLTVV.